Below, 4 T cell receptor beta chains from the same sample are listed, as sequenced in a study of identical twins. One entry per CDR3 protein, called by TCRdb with MiXCR from the 5' RACE reads. The repertoire holds about 150,000 distinct CDR3 sequences, with roughly 3.5% as singletons. Sequencing was done on a sample of memory T cells sorted from blood. The receptors shown here come from a man aged 18 to 29 in good health.

This clonotype was picked up many times. The CDR3 DNA reads TGCAGTGCTACGGGACAGGGGATTCGAACCCTCCACTTT. It yields the protein CSATGQGIRTLHF. V usage is TRBV20-1 and J usage is TRBJ1-6; 10 positions agree with TRBD1. With 4 bases clipped from V and 14 bases from J, the junction kept 8 bases outside the gene matches. The CDR3 is 13 amino acids. Germline loops: CDR1 DFQATT, CDR2 SNEGSKA (reference sequence).

This clonotype was recorded many times. V and J are TRBV20-1 and TRBJ1-6; the match to TRBD1 covers 7 bases. Trimming at V came to 4 bases and at J to 7 bases, leaving 13 bases not matched to a gene. This CDR3 comprises 16 residues. Per the germline V gene, CDR1 is DFQATT and CDR2 is SNEGSKA (reference sequence). As DNA, the CDR3 is TGCAGTGCTACCGCCGACAGGGATCCTGGCAATTCACCCCTCCACTTT. Protein sequence: CSATADRDPGNSPLHF.

The chain couples TRBV5-1 to TRBJ2-5; 7 bases agree with TRBD2. Germline CDR1 reads SGHRS; CDR2 reads YFSETQ. The CDR3 is made up of 16 amino acids. Trimming at V came to 0 bases and at J to 5 bases, leaving 10 bases not matched to a gene. CDR3 protein: CASSLVGAGVVETQYF. CDR3 nucleotides: TGCGCCAGCAGCTTGGTAGGTGCGGGAGTTGTGGAGACCCAGTACTTC.

This chain links TRBV11-3 with TRBJ2-2; perhaps TRBD2 as D (5 bases). V shed 4 bases and J shed 3 bases, with 6 bases lying between them. Germline CDR1 reads SGHNT; CDR2 reads YENEEA. The CDR3 length is 13 residues. The CDR3 is CASSSGDTGELFF. The CDR3 coding sequence is TGTGCCAGCAGCTCCGGGGACACCGGGGAGCTGTTTTTT.